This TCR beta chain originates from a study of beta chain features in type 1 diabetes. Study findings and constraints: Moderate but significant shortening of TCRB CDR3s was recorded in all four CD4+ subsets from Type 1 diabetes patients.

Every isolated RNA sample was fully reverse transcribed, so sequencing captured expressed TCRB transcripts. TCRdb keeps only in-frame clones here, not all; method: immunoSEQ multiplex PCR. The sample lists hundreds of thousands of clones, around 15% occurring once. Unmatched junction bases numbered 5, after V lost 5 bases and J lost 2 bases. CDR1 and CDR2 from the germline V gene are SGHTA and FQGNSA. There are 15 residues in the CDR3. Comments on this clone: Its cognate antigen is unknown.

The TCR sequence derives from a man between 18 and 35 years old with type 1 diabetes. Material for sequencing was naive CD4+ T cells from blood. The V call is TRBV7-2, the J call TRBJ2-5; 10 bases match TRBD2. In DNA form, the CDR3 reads TGTGCCAGCAGCCAGGCACTAGCGGGGCAAGAGACCCAGTACTTC. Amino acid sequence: CASSQALAGQETQYF.